This T cell receptor beta chain was captured by sequencing in a study of vaccination and CD4 T cells after COVID-19. Overall study context: Collection of post-vaccine samples followed dose two by a median roughly 72 days, spanning a range of 14 to 241. Treatment of control cultures consisted of a CEFX pool, an HIV-1 Nef pool, or no peptide.

CDR1 and CDR2 from the germline V gene are MGHDK and SYGVNS. Trimming cost V 6 bases and J 0 bases, with 10 bases left between them. The CDR3 has 14 amino acids. This clonotype was detected only a few times. The antigen is not known. As to treatment: roughly 11-day PBMC culture with coronavirus spike peptide pools or control peptides (ViraFEST assay). ViraFEST expanded antigen-specific T cells with peptide pools, then sequenced TCRs. Per-well cultures of around 2 million PBMCs received around 10 IU/ml IL-2 and about 10 ug/ml peptide pools. The Oncomine TCR Beta short-read assay was applied to DNA of cultured CD4+ T cells. In TCRdb, the PCR reads were re-called with MiXCR into one record per CDR3 protein. The table records about 15,000 distinct CDR3 sequences, roughly 60% of them present only once.

This chain links TRBV25-1 with TRBJ2-3, with D possibly being TRBD2 (5 bases). The sequence was collected from a human donor who had recovered from COVID-19. The sequencing sample was made of CD4+ T cells from blood, cultured in vitro. CDR3 DNA sequence: TGTGCCAGCAGCGCGGGTTTTAGCACAGATACGCAGTATTTT. Encoded protein: CASSAGFSTDTQYF.